The rows below give T cell receptor beta chains drawn from one sample of a study of read filtering for tumor transcriptome and immune sequencing. TCRdb recomputed calls from the reads with MiXCR, one row per CDR3 protein. The sample carries 50,000 or so distinct CDR3 sequences, roughly 20% recorded once. The material sequenced was a population of CD138-negative cells sorted from bone marrow. These receptors all come from a donor at least 40 years old with multiple myeloma. The CDR3 runs from the conserved cysteine through the conserved F or W. Fields, in order: clone size, D gene, J gene, V gene, CDR3 DNA, CDR3 protein. D genes are given only for firm matches. Expanded clones are given a class, and other clones once, few, many or no size at all.

size: many; D: .; J: TRBJ2-1; V: TRBV6-2/TRBV6-3; DNA: TGTGCCAGCAGTTACTGGGTCCTAAATGAGCAGTTCTTC; CDR3: CASSYWVLNEQFF
size: many; D: TRBD2; J: TRBJ2-1; V: TRBV7-3; DNA: TGTGCCAGCAGCTTAGGTACCGCGGGGGGCTCCTACAATGAGCAGTTCTTC; CDR3: CASSLGTAGGSYNEQFF
size: many; D: .; J: TRBJ1-1; V: TRBV6-2/TRBV6-3; DNA: TGTGCCAGCAGTCGATGGGGCACTGAAGCTTTCTTT; CDR3: CASSRWGTEAFF
size: .; D: TRBD1; J: TRBJ2-1; V: TRBV27; DNA: TGTGCCAGCAGTTTAGAGGGACAGGGACACAATGAGCAGTTCTTC; CDR3: CASSLEGQGHNEQFF
size: many; D: TRBD1; J: TRBJ2-5; V: TRBV7-7; DNA: TGTGCTAGCAGCACGGACAGGGGCCCAGAGACCCAGTACTTC; CDR3: CASSTDRGPETQYF
size: many; D: TRBD2; J: TRBJ2-1; V: TRBV30; DNA: TGTGCCTGGAGCGACGGACTAGCCCTGTACAATGAGCAGTTCTTC; CDR3: CAWSDGLALYNEQFF
size: many; D: .; J: TRBJ2-5; V: TRBV15; DNA: TGTGCCACCAGCAGAGTGGGAGTAGTTGAGACCCAGTACTTC; CDR3: CATSRVGVVETQYF
size: many; D: .; J: TRBJ2-1; V: TRBV4-1; DNA: TGCGCCAGCAGCCTTCGAGGGGGGGTTTTCGATGAGCAGTTCTTC; CDR3: CASSLRGGVFDEQFF
size: many; D: .; J: TRBJ2-1; V: TRBV20-1; DNA: TGCAGTGCTAGGGGCAACTGGAATGAGCAGTTCTTC; CDR3: CSARGNWNEQFF
size: many; D: TRBD1; J: TRBJ1-5; V: TRBV6-6; DNA: TGTGCCAGCAGTCCTAACAGGGGGCCTCAGCCCCAGCATTTT; CDR3: CASSPNRGPQPQHF
size: many; D: TRBD1; J: TRBJ2-5; V: TRBV29-1; DNA: TGCAGCGTTGTGACAGGGCATACCCAGTACTTC; CDR3: CSVVTGHTQYF
size: many; D: .; J: TRBJ2-2; V: TRBV5-1; DNA: TGCGCCAGCAGCTTCTCTGGGAACACCGGGGAGCTGTTTTTT; CDR3: CASSFSGNTGELFF
size: many; D: .; J: TRBJ1-4; V: TRBV6-5; DNA: TGTGCCAGCAGTTACTCGGGGGGGGCTAATGAAAAACTGTTTTTT; CDR3: CASSYSGGANEKLFF
size: .; D: .; J: TRBJ1-5; V: TRBV30; DNA: TGTGCCTGGAGTAGGAGGGGCCCCAATCAGCCCCAGCATTTT; CDR3: CAWSRRGPNQPQHF
size: many; D: .; J: TRBJ1-6; V: TRBV12-3/TRBV12-4; DNA: TGTGCCAGCAGGTTGAATGGACCACCTAATTCACCCCTCCACTTT; CDR3: CASRLNGPPNSPLHF
size: many; D: TRBD2; J: TRBJ2-2; V: TRBV19; DNA: TGTGCCAGTAGTATGAGCGGGAGCGGTACCGGGGAGCTGTTTTTT; CDR3: CASSMSGSGTGELFF
size: .; D: .; J: TRBJ2-3; V: TRBV7-2; DNA: TGTGCCAGCAGCTTAGCGGGAGGCTACACAGATACGCAGTATTTT; CDR3: CASSLAGGYTDTQYF
size: many; D: .; J: TRBJ1-6; V: TRBV7-8; DNA: TGTGCCAGCAGCCCCACAAGGGGTTCACCCCTCCACTTT; CDR3: CASSPTRGSPLHF
size: .; D: TRBD2; J: TRBJ2-3; V: TRBV5-1; DNA: TGCGCCAGCAGCTCCCACTGGACTAGCGGAGCCGAAGATACGCAGTATTTT; CDR3: CASSSHWTSGAEDTQYF
size: few; D: TRBD2; J: TRBJ2-1; V: TRBV7-9; DNA: TGTGCCAGCAGCCCGCGGACTAGCGGGAGGGATGTCAATGAGCAGTTCTTC; CDR3: CASSPRTSGRDVNEQFF
size: few; D: .; J: TRBJ1-3; V: TRBV29-1; DNA: TGCAGCGTGAAAGGGGCGGACACCATATATTTT; CDR3: CSVKGADTIYF
size: many; D: .; J: TRBJ2-5; V: TRBV5-1; DNA: TGCGCCAGCAGCTTGTCGCCCAAAGAGACCCAGTACTTC; CDR3: CASSLSPKETQYF
size: many; D: TRBD2; J: TRBJ2-7; V: TRBV6-6; DNA: TGTGCCAGCAGATCTAGCGGAGGCTACGAGCAGTACTTC; CDR3: CASRSSGGYEQYF
size: .; D: TRBD2; J: TRBJ2-5; V: TRBV7-2; DNA: TGTGCCAGCAGCTCGATCGGGAGGCCCGGGGAGACCCAGTACTTC; CDR3: CASSSIGRPGETQYF
size: many; D: .; J: TRBJ2-7; V: TRBV29-1; DNA: TGCAGCAGAGAGTCGGGGACACCCTCCTACGAGCAGTACTTC; CDR3: CSRESGTPSYEQYF
size: many; D: .; J: TRBJ1-5; V: TRBV13; DNA: TGTGCCAGCAGCCAGGCGACCCAGATTGGCCAGCCCCAGCATTTT; CDR3: CASSQATQIGQPQHF
size: many; D: .; J: TRBJ2-5; V: TRBV5-1; DNA: TGCGCCAGCAGCAGAGGACAGATACAAGAGACCCAGTACTTC; CDR3: CASSRGQIQETQYF
size: .; D: .; J: TRBJ1-5; V: TRBV19; DNA: TGTGCCAGTAGTCCCCGGGACATAGGCAATCAGCCCCAGCATTTT; CDR3: CASSPRDIGNQPQHF
size: few; D: TRBD2; J: TRBJ2-1; V: TRBV19; DNA: TGTGCCAGTAGTCGTCTGCTAGCGGGGAGAGATGGTGAGCAGTTCTTC; CDR3: CASSRLLAGRDGEQFF
size: .; D: TRBD2; J: TRBJ2-1; V: TRBV6-6; DNA: TGTGCCAGCAGCCCAACCCTGCAGCGGGAACCCGTCAATGAGCAGCTCTTC; CDR3: CASSPTLQREPVNEQLF
size: many; D: .; J: TRBJ2-1; V: TRBV6-2/TRBV6-3; DNA: TGTGCCAGCACCTTATACAATGAGCAGTTCTTC; CDR3: CASTLYNEQFF
size: many; D: TRBD2; J: TRBJ2-7; V: TRBV11-3; DNA: TGTGCCAGCAGCCATCGACTAGCGGGAGTGGGGGAGCAGTACTTC; CDR3: CASSHRLAGVGEQYF
size: many; D: .; J: TRBJ2-5; V: TRBV11-2; DNA: TGTGCCAGCAGCCGACAAGAGACCCAGTACTTC; CDR3: CASSRQETQYF
size: .; D: .; J: TRBJ2-5; V: TRBV5-1; DNA: TGCGCCAGCAACTTCGGTGGGGGAGAGACCCAGTACTTC; CDR3: CASNFGGGETQYF
size: .; D: .; J: TRBJ1-5; V: TRBV6-1; DNA: TGTGCCAGCAGCCGATATAGGGGGGATAGCAATCAGCCCCATCATTTT; CDR3: CASSRYRGDSNQPHHF
size: many; D: .; J: TRBJ1-1; V: TRBV20-1; DNA: TGCAGTGCCCTCGGAGGGCGAGGAACTGAAGCTTTCTTT; CDR3: CSALGGRGTEAFF
size: many; D: .; J: TRBJ2-5; V: TRBV20-1; DNA: TGCAGTGCTAGACGTAAGGAACTAGAGACCCAGTACTTC; CDR3: CSARRKELETQYF
size: many; D: TRBD2; J: TRBJ2-1; V: TRBV27; DNA: TGTGCCAGCAGTGATCCCCTTAGCGGGTCTAACAATGAGCAGTTCTTC; CDR3: CASSDPLSGSNNEQFF
size: many; D: TRBD2; J: TRBJ2-1; V: TRBV5-1; DNA: TGCGCCAGCAGCCCGACTAGCGGGAAGTACAATGAGCAGTTCTTC; CDR3: CASSPTSGKYNEQFF
size: many; D: TRBD1; J: TRBJ2-2; V: TRBV27; DNA: TGTGCCAGCAGTCCCCAGACAGGGGGTAACGGGGAGCTGTTTTTT; CDR3: CASSPQTGGNGELFF
size: many; D: .; J: TRBJ2-3; V: TRBV5-1; DNA: TGCGCCAGCAGCCCGGCGGGTGCAGCAGATACGCAGTATTTT; CDR3: CASSPAGAADTQYF
size: .; D: .; J: TRBJ2-7; V: TRBV14; DNA: TGTGCCAGCAGCCAAGACCAGGTTGGGGTTAAATACTTC; CDR3: CASSQDQVGVKYF
size: many; D: TRBD2; J: TRBJ2-2; V: TRBV29-1; DNA: TGCAGCGTTGTAGCTAGCGGGAGCTCCGGGGAGCTGTTTTTT; CDR3: CSVVASGSSGELFF
size: few; D: TRBD1; J: TRBJ1-5; V: TRBV7-6; DNA: TGTGCCAGCGGCAGGGGGAGCAATCAGCCCCAGCATTTT; CDR3: CASGRGSNQPQHF
size: many; D: .; J: TRBJ1-1; V: TRBV18; DNA: TGTGCCAGCTCACGAGACGGAAATGTTAACACTGAAGCTTTCTTT; CDR3: CASSRDGNVNTEAFF
size: many; D: TRBD2; J: TRBJ2-7; V: TRBV7-2; DNA: TGTGCCAGCAGCCGACACCTGGGGTCTAGCGGGAGTTTCTACGAGCAGTACTTC; CDR3: CASSRHLGSSGSFYEQYF
size: many; D: TRBD1; J: TRBJ1-5; V: TRBV2; DNA: TGTGCCAGCAGTGCCCTTTCCGGGACAGCCAATCAGCCCCAGCATTTT; CDR3: CASSALSGTANQPQHF
size: many; D: TRBD2; J: TRBJ2-7; V: TRBV27; DNA: TGTGCCAGCACTGGGACTAGCGGGAGTTGGAGGTCCTACGAGCAGTACTTC; CDR3: CASTGTSGSWRSYEQYF
size: many; D: .; J: TRBJ2-3; V: TRBV7-8; DNA: TGTGCCAGCAGCCTATTGATAGAGCCCACCGCAGATACGCAGTATTTT; CDR3: CASSLLIEPTADTQYF